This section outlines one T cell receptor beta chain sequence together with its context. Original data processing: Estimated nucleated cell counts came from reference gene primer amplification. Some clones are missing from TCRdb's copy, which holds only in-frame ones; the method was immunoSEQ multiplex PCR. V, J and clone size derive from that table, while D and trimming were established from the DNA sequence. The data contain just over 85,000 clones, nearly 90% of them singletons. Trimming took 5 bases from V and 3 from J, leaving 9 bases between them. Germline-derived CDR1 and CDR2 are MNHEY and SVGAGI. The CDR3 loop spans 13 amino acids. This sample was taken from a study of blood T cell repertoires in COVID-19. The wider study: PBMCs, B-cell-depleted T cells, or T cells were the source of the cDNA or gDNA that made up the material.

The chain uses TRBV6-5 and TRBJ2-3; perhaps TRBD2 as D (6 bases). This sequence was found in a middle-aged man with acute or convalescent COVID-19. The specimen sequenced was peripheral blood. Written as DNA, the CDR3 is TGTGCCAGCAGTAAACGGGGGACAGATACGCAGTATTTT. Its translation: CASSKRGTDTQYF.